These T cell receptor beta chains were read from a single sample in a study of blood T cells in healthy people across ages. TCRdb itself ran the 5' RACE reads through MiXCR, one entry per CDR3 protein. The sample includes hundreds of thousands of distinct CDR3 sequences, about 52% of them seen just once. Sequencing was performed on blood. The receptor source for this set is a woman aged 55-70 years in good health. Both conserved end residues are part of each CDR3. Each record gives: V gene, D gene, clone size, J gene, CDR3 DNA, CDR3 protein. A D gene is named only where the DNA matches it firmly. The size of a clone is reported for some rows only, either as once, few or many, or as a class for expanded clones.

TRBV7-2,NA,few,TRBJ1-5,TGTGCCAGCAGCTTATTAGGGGATCTTCAGCCCCAGCATTTT,CASSLLGDLQPQHF
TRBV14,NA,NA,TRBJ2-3,TGTGCCAGCAGCCAAGATATAGCGGGCACAGATACGCAGTATTTT,CASSQDIAGTDTQYF
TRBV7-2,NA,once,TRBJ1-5,TGTGCCAGCAGCTACAGGGAGGGTCAGCCCCAGCATTTT,CASSYREGQPQHF
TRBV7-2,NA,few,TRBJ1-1,TGTGCCAGCAGCTTAGGCCTCAGCCGTGAAGCTTTCTTT,CASSLGLSREAFF
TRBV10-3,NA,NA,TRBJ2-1,TGTGCCATCAGTGAGTACTCAGGGTCCTACAATGAGCAGTTCTTC,CAISEYSGSYNEQFF
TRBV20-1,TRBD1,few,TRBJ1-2,TGCAGTGCTAGAGGGGACAGGGGGACTCAAGGCTACACCTTC,CSARGDRGTQGYTF
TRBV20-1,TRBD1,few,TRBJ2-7,TGCAGTGCTTCGGACAGGGGGCTCTACGAGCAGTACTTC,CSASDRGLYEQYF
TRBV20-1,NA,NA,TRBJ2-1,TGCAGTGCTAGAGCTTACGGGGGCTCCTACAATGAGCAGTTCTTC,CSARAYGGSYNEQFF
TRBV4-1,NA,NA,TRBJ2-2,TGCGCCAGCAGCACCAGTAGGGGGTCGAGGACCGGGGAGCTGTTTTTT,CASSTSRGSRTGELFF
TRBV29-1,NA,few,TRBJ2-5,TGCAGCGTTGTCCCGCCCCACTTCAAAGAGACCCAGTACTTC,CSVVPPHFKETQYF
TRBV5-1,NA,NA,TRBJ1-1,TGCGCCAGCACCCTTTTTGCGGGGGTCGGAACTGAAGCTTTCTTT,CASTLFAGVGTEAFF
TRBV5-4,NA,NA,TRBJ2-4,TGTGCCAGCAGCTTGGGGTTGGTCGGGGGAAAGTACTTC,CASSLGLVGGKYF
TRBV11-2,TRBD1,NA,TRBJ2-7,TGTGCCAGCAGCTCGATCCGGGACAGTTCTTTCTACTACGAGCAGTACTTC,CASSSIRDSSFYYEQYF
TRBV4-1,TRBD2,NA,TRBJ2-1,TGCGCCAGCAGCCAAGGACGCGGGAGGCCGGTGGTGGATGAGCAGTTCTTC,CASSQGRGRPVVDEQFF
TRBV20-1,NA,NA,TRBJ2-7,TGCAGTGCCGGGATGGGGTTGGACTACGAGCAGTACTTC,CSAGMGLDYEQYF
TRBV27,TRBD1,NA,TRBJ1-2,TGTGCCAGCAGGGAACAGGGGTCCTATGGCTACACCTTC,CASREQGSYGYTF
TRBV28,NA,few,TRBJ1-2,TGTGCCAGCAGTTTAGACAGGCAAAACTATGGCTACACCTTC,CASSLDRQNYGYTF
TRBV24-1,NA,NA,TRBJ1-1,TGTGCCACCAGTGATTCTTGGGATACTGAAGCTTTCTTT,CATSDSWDTEAFF
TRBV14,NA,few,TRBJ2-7,TGTGCCAGCAGCCAAGACGCAGGGGACTCCTACGAGCAGTACTTC,CASSQDAGDSYEQYF
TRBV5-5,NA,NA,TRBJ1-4,TGTGCCAGCAGCTGGGTGGCAGGGGATAATGAAAAACTGTTTTTT,CASSWVAGDNEKLFF
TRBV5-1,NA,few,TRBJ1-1,TGCGCCAGCAGCATGTTAACATCGAACACTGAAGCTTTCTTT,CASSMLTSNTEAFF
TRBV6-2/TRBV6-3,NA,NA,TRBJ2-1,TGTGCCAGCAGTTACTCTCTAGTAGTCTCATACAATGAGCAGTTCTTC,CASSYSLVVSYNEQFF
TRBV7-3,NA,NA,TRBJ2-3,TGTGCCAGCAGCTGGGGCCGGGCGGGGGATACGCAGTATTTT,CASSWGRAGDTQYF
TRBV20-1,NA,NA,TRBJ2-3,TGCAGTGCTAGAGACAGGAACACAGATACGCAGTATTTT,CSARDRNTDTQYF
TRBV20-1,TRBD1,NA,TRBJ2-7,TGCAGTGCTGCGAACCGGGCAGGGGGTCTGGACGAGCAGTACTTC,CSAANRAGGLDEQYF
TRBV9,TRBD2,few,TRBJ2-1,TGTGCCAGCAGCGTAGGGAGCGGGAGGTATGAGCAGTTCTTC,CASSVGSGRYEQFF
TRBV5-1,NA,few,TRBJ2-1,TGCGCCAGCAGCTTGGGTAGCAGGGGAGTTAATGAGCAGTTCTTC,CASSLGSRGVNEQFF
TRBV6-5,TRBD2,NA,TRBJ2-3,TGTGCCAGCAGGGCCGGGACTAGCGGGAGCACAGATACGCAGTATTTT,CASRAGTSGSTDTQYF
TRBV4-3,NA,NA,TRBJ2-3,TGCGCCAGCAGCCAAGACGTCCGGACTAAGGGGGGTGCGCAGTATTTT,CASSQDVRTKGGAQYF
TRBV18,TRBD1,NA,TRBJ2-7,TGTGCCAGCTCACCATCGGACAGGGAAGTTACCTACGAGCAGTACTTC,CASSPSDREVTYEQYF
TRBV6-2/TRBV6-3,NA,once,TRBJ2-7,TGTGCCAGCAGTCCCATGAGGGACACAACCTACGAGCAGTACTTC,CASSPMRDTTYEQYF
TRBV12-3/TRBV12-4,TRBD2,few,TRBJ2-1,TGTGCCAGCAGGTGGGCACTAGCGGGAGAGAATGAGCAGTTCTTC,CASRWALAGENEQFF
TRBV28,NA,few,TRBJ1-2,TGTGCCAGCACCCTTAGGTTCGGGGGCAGGGTTAACTATGGCTACACCTTC,CASTLRFGGRVNYGYTF
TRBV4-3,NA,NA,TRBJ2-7,TGCGCCAGCAGCCAAGCTGTTGTGGAGGGCTACTACGAGCAGTACTTC,CASSQAVVEGYYEQYF
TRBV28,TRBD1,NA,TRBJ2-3,TGTGCCAGCGCGGACAGGGTGAGCACAGATACGCAGTATTTT,CASADRVSTDTQYF
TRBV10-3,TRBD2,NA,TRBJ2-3,TGTGCCATCAGTTGGACTAGCGGGAAGGGGGATACGCAGTATTTT,CAISWTSGKGDTQYF
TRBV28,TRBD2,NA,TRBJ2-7,TGTGCCAGCAGTTCCGTTCCCTTAGCGGGACCAGCCTACGAGCAGTACTTC,CASSSVPLAGPAYEQYF
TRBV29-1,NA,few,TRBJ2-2,TGCAGCGTAGCAGGGGCCGGGGAGCTGTTTTTT,CSVAGAGELFF
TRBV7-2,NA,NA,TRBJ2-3,TGTGCCAGCAGCTTCGACGGGACAGATACGCAGTATTTT,CASSFDGTDTQYF
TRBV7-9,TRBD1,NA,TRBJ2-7,TGTGCCAGCGTAGCCACAGGGGGTTACGAGCAGTACTTC,CASVATGGYEQYF
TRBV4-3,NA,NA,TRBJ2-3,TGCGCCAGCAGCCAAGGGTATCAGCTTACAGATACGCAGTATTTT,CASSQGYQLTDTQYF
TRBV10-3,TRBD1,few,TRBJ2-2,TGTGCCACGGGACAGGGCCGGAGCACCGGGGAGCTGTTTTTT,CATGQGRSTGELFF